The 17 T cell receptor beta chains listed next were all sequenced from one sample in a study of T cells in tuberculosis. Clones were read by immunoSEQ multiplex PCR, and TCRdb kept only the in-frame ones, dropping some. The sample comprises about 43,000 clones, less than 95% of which are singletons, and around 1.9% rests with the top ten. Sequences were obtained from PBMCs. The receptors here all came from a donor between 5 and 29 years old with latent tuberculosis or without tuberculosis infection. Some clones in this sample may be carry-over from other donors' samples.

The chain links TRBV5-4 to TRBJ2-3; maybe TRBD2 (7 bases). V lost 3 bases and J lost 4, with 15 bases in between. This CDR3 is built from 15 residues. Germline CDR1 is SGHNT and CDR2 is YYREEE (reference sequence). The DNA of the CDR3 is TGTGCCAGCAGCTCAGGCGGGGGCCTCGCAGATACGCAGTATTTT. As protein: CASSSGGGLADTQYF. The whole variable domain, remainder taken from reference TRBV5-4 and TRBJ2-3, is ETGVTQSPTHLIKTRGQQVTLRCSSQSGHNTVSWYQQALGQGPQFIFQYYREEENGRGNFPPRFSGLQFPNYSSELNVNALELDDSALYLCASSSGGGLADTQYFGPGTRLTVL.

This sequence joins TRBV2 and TRBJ1-5; D not certain. The V gene's germline CDR1 is SNHLY and CDR2 FYNNEI. With 6 bases removed from V and 6 bases from J, the gap between germline ends came to 12 bases. CDR3 length: 13 residues. The DNA for the CDR3 is TGTGCCAGCAGGCAAGATGGCGGTCAGCCCCAGCATTTT. This translates into CASRQDGGQPQHF.

The chain employs TRBV12-5 and TRBJ2-3; 11 nucleotides agree with TRBD1. CDR3 length: 15 amino acids. Per germline, CDR1 LGHNT and CDR2 FRNRAP. V lost 5 bases and J lost 3; bases outside the gene matches: 4. The CDR3 DNA reads TGTGCTAGTGGTATGGGACAGGGGGAAACAGATACGCAGTATTTT. Translated, it gives CASGMGQGETDTQYF.

The rearrangement uses TRBV7-9 and TRBJ2-3; D remains unclear. V dropped 3 bases and J dropped 3 bases, with 7 bases sitting between them. The germline V gene encodes CDR1 SEHNR and CDR2 FQNEAQ (reference sequence). The CDR3 length is 13 residues. DNA for the CDR3: TGTGCCAGCAGCTTCTCGGGTACAGATACGCAGTATTTT. It codes for CASSFSGTDTQYF.

The chain couples TRBV19 to TRBJ1-2; D gene unclear. The CDR3 is 12 amino acids. CDR1 is LNHDA and CDR2 is SQIVND in the germline V gene (reference sequence). V shed 5 bases and J shed 2 bases, with 6 bases lying between them. The CDR3 coding sequence is TGTGCCAGTAGTGAGGTGAACTATGGCTACACCTTC. It encodes CASSEVNYGYTF.

This clone was counted once. The chain carries TRBV12-1 and TRBJ1-5; no check of the table's D call, TRBD1, against the DNA was made. TRBV12-1 is shown as a pseudogene. The CDR3 sequence is 18 residues long. CDR3: CASSHEARQGWSNQPQHF. For the CDR3, the DNA is TGTGCCAGCAGCCACGAGGCCAGACAGGGATGGAGCAATCAGCCCCAGCATTTT.

V and J are TRBV5-5 and TRBJ2-7; D ambiguous. This CDR3 spans 12 amino acids. Trimming removed 4 bases from V and 2 bases from J, with 7 bases in between. Germline V gene sequence: CDR1 SGHKS, CDR2 YYEKEE (reference sequence). The CDR3: CASSRQAYEQYF. CDR3 DNA: TGTGCCAGCAGCCGCCAGGCCTACGAGCAGTACTTC.

This chain connects TRBV27 to TRBJ1-1, with D possibly TRBD1 on 6 matching bases. Looked up from germline, CDR1 is MNHEY and CDR2 is SMNVEV (reference sequence). The CDR3 loop spans 14 amino acids. Trimming cost V 2 bases and J 3 bases, with 10 bases left between them. CDR3 nucleotide sequence: TGTGCCAGCAGTTTAAGACAGGCGGACACTGAAGCTTTCTTT. Residues: CASSLRQADTEAFF.

CDR3 residues: CASSVHYQNEQFF. The CDR3 region has the DNA TGTGCCAGTAGTGTTCACTACCAGAATGAGCAGTTCTTC. The J gene is TRBJ2-1, the V gene TRBV19, with unresolved D. Germline CDR1 and CDR2: LNHDA and SQIVND (reference sequence). The CDR3 sequence is 13 residues long. Between the trimmed V and J ends, which lost 5 bases and 7 bases, there was a span of 12 bases.

The chain combines TRBV29-1 with TRBJ2-3, with D perhaps matching TRBD2 (5 bases). V was clipped by 5 bases and J by 5 bases, with 17 bases between them. Looked up from germline, CDR1 is SQVTM and CDR2 is ANQGSEA. The CDR3 contains 14 residues. The CDR3 spells CSVRLDRAGDTQYF. Written as DNA, the CDR3 is TGCAGCGTTCGGCTGGACCGCGCGGGAGATACGCAGTATTTT.

The rearrangement uses TRBV5-4 and TRBJ2-1; TRBD2 matches at 7 bases. Trimming cost V 4 bases and J 12 bases; bases outside gene matches: 10. This CDR3 spans 13 amino acids. Germline CDR1 is SGHNT and CDR2 is YYREEE (reference sequence). CDR3 in DNA: TGTGCCAGCAGCGCCGAGCCGCTAGCGGCGCAGTTCTTC. Translated: CASSAEPLAAQFF.

The J gene is TRBJ2-7, the V gene TRBV2; no clear D gene. Per the germline V gene, CDR1 is SNHLY and CDR2 is FYNNEI. This CDR3 is built from 12 residues. Trimming removed 2 bases at V and 4 bases at J, with 6 bases between. The CDR3 region is CASSELLYEQYF. The CDR3 nucleotides are TGTGCCAGCAGTGAATTGTTATACGAGCAGTACTTC.

This chain uses TRBV29-1 with TRBJ1-1; D is unresolved. Looked up from germline, CDR1 is SQVTM and CDR2 is ANQGSEA. This CDR3 has 13 residues. Deletions cut 3 bases from V and 1 base from J, with 9 bases between. The CDR3 nucleotides read TGCAGCGTTGAGGAGGGAAGGAACACTGAAGCTTTCTTT. Amino acids: CSVEEGRNTEAFF.

As DNA, the CDR3 is TGTGCCAGCAGCCTGACAGGTACCTACAATGAGCAGTTCTTC. Amino acid sequence: CASSLTGTYNEQFF. The chain carries TRBV7-2 and TRBJ2-1; possibly TRBD1 for D (6 bases). Germline CDR1 is SGHTA and CDR2 is FQGNSA. CDR3 length equals 14 residues. The germline V and J ends were trimmed by 5 bases and 2 bases, with 10 bases remaining between them.

The chain recombines TRBV29-1 with TRBJ2-1, with TRBD2 as a possible D gene (5 bases). Trimming cost V 4 bases and J 8 bases, with 9 bases left between them. Germline V CDR1 and CDR2: SQVTM, ANQGSEA. The CDR3 covers 11 residues. The DNA of the CDR3 is TGCAGCGTTGTTAGCGTAGATGAGCAGTTCTTC. Translated: CSVVSVDEQFF.

The count of this clone is one. The rearrangement links TRBV30 to TRBJ2-7; 9 bases are a match to TRBD1. This CDR3 is 13 amino acids long. Germline V CDR1 and CDR2: GTSNPN, SVGIG (reference sequence). Trimming removed 5 bases from V and 1 base from J; junction bases left unmatched: 3. As DNA, the CDR3 is TGTGCCTGGGGGACAGGGAGTTCCTACGAGCAGTACTTC. This codes for CAWGTGSSYEQYF.

The J gene is TRBJ2-2, the V gene TRBV27; 8 nucleotides align to TRBD1. The CDR3 covers 15 residues. Trimming cost V 6 bases and J 5 bases; bases outside gene matches: 8. The germline V gene has CDR1 MNHEY and CDR2 SMNVEV (reference sequence). The CDR3 region has the DNA TGTGCCAGCAGCCCAGGGGGCGCGGGAACCGGGGAGCTGTTTTTT. Translation: CASSPGGAGTGELFF.